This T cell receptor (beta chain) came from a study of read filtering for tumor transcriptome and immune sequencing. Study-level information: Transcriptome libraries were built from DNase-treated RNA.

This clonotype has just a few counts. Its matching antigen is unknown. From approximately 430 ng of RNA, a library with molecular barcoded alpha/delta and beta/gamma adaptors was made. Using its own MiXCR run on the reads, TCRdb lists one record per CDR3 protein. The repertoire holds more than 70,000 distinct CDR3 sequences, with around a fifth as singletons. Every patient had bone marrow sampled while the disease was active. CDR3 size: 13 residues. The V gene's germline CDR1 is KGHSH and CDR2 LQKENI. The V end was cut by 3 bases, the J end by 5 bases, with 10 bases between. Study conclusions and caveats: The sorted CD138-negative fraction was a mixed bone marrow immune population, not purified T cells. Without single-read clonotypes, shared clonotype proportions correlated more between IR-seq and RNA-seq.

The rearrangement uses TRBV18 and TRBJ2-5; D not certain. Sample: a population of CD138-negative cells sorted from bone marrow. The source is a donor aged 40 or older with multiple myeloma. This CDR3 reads CASSPTAWETQYF. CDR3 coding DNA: TGTGCCAGCTCACCCACTGCATGGGAGACCCAGTACTTC.